These 32 T cell receptor beta chains came from one sample sequenced in a study of identical twins (dated by TCRdb to the mid-2010s). Libraries were constructed by 5' RACE. Sequenced using an Illumina HiSeq 2000. TCRdb redid the processing of the public reads, applying fastp at Q25 and MiXCR, and retained in-frame beta chains. Rows matching on CDR3 protein sequence are summarized as one entry with the most common DNA and genes. The sample table lists nearly 900,000 distinct CDR3 sequences, about 12% of them with a count of one. Of the sample, about 1.5% falls within the top ten clones. The same sample was also studied in work on yellow fever vaccine responses in identical twins.

The material sequenced was PBMCs. These receptors all come from a woman aged 18-29 years in good health.

CDR3 in amino acids: CASSPLAGVRWRWNEQFF. The CDR3 DNA reads TGTGCCAGCAGCCCGCTAGCGGGAGTAAGGTGGCGGTGGAATGAGCAGTTCTTC. The V call is TRBV11-2, the J call TRBJ2-1; 10 bases fit TRBD2. The germline V gene encodes CDR1 SGHAT and CDR2 FQNNGV. The CDR3 extends over 18 amino acids. Trimming took 5 bases from V and 7 from J; bases not matched to a gene: 17.

This clonotype appeared many times. V usage is TRBV15 and J usage is TRBJ2-4, with D perhaps matching TRBD1 or TRBD2 (6 bases each). This CDR3 contains 18 residues. Germline-derived CDR1 and CDR2 are LNHNV and YYDKDF (reference sequence). Trimming took off 0 bases at V and 1 base at J, with 16 bases between the two ends. The CDR3 DNA is TGTGCCACCAGCAGAGATACGGGGGCAGGGGCCGCCAAAAACATTCAGTACTTC. It translates to CATSRDTGAGAAKNIQYF.

J is TRBJ2-2 and V is TRBV15; 7 nucleotides align to TRBD2. Per germline, CDR1 LNHNV and CDR2 YYDKDF (reference sequence). The CDR3 contains 16 residues. Germline trimming cut 5 bases from V and 4 bases from J; bases unmatched to any gene: 10. CDR3: CATSGTTSVITGELFF. DNA for the CDR3: TGTGCCACCAGCGGAACCACTAGCGTGATCACCGGGGAGCTGTTTTTT.

This clonotype showed up just once. Just one base apart from a much larger clone, this may be a read error. The rearrangement joins TRBV7-6 to TRBJ2-1; 11 nucleotides match TRBD1. The CDR3 covers 16 residues. Germline V lookup: CDR1 SGHVS, CDR2 FNYEAQ. Losses at the gene ends were 5 bases for V and 0 bases for J; bases not matched to a gene: 3. CDR3 DNA sequence: TGTGCCAGCAGCGAAGGGACAGGGGGCTCCTACAATGAGCAGTTCTTC. Its translation: CASSEGTGGSYNEQFF.

This clonotype was seen a handful of times. The CDR3 is CASSGWASGEGEQYF. The CDR3 DNA is TGTGCCAGCTCGGGCTGGGCTAGCGGGGAAGGGGAGCAGTACTTC. The V call is TRBV7-9, the J call TRBJ2-7; 9 nucleotides agree with TRBD2. With 8 bases clipped from V and 7 bases from J, the junction kept 15 bases outside the gene matches. This CDR3 spans 15 amino acids. Germline values: CDR1 SEHNR, CDR2 FQNEAQ (reference sequence).

A word on this clonotype: This clone may be a read error of a much larger clone one base away. The chain employs TRBV7-9 and TRBJ2-5; 13 positions agree with TRBD2. V lost 5 bases and J lost 4; bases outside the gene matches: 4. The length of the CDR3 is 15 residues. CDR1 is SEHNR, CDR2 FQNEAQ, per germline (reference sequence). This CDR3 reads CASSIGLAGVETQYF. For the CDR3, the DNA is TGTGCCAGCAGCATCGGACTAGCGGGAGTAGAGACCCAGTACTTC.

This clonotype was seen many times. The chain recombines TRBV3-1 with TRBJ2-1, with D perhaps matching TRBD2 (5 bases). Trimming removed 7 bases from V and 0 bases from J, with 10 bases in between. Germline V gives CDR1 LGHDT, CDR2 YNNKEL (reference sequence). The CDR3 runs 14 residues. Here the CDR3 DNA reads TGTGCCAGCAATCTAGCTGGCTCCTACAATGAGCAGTTCTTC. Protein product: CASNLAGSYNEQFF.

This clonotype showed up just a few times. This chain joins TRBV24-1 and TRBJ2-1; no definite D call. The CDR3 covers 13 residues. Trimming shortened V by 2 bases and J by 6 bases, and 7 bases separated the two germline ends. Germline CDR1 and CDR2: KGHDR and SFDVKD. The CDR3 DNA reads as TGTGCCACCAGTGATTCTGTCCTCAATGAGCAGTTCTTC. As protein: CATSDSVLNEQFF.

The V call is TRBV19, the J call TRBJ2-7, with TRBD2 as a possible D gene (6 bases). Germline lookup yields CDR1 LNHDA and CDR2 SQIVND (reference sequence). The CDR3 consists of 13 residues. Trimming cost V 5 bases and J 7 bases, with 15 bases left between them. CDR3 in amino acids: CASSWRGLEEQYF. As DNA, the CDR3 is TGTGCCAGTAGTTGGAGGGGCTTGGAGGAGCAGTACTTC.

V is TRBV10-3 and J is TRBJ1-1, with no clear D. This CDR3 has 12 amino acids. The V gene's germline CDR1 is ENHRY and CDR2 SYGVKD. V was cut by 2 bases and J by 7 bases, with 8 bases left in between. The CDR3 DNA reads TGTGCCATCAGTGAGATAGGCAATGAAGCTTTCTTT. It encodes CAISEIGNEAFF.

The table lists this clonotype with a few counts. V is TRBV5-1 and J is TRBJ2-7; 10 nucleotides align to TRBD1. The CDR3 covers 14 residues. Germline V CDR1 and CDR2: SGHRS, YFSETQ. Trimming removed 5 bases from V and 5 bases from J; junction bases left unmatched: 7. CDR3 sequence reads: CASSRGTGADEQYF. The CDR3 DNA reads TGCGCCAGCAGTAGAGGGACAGGGGCCGACGAGCAGTACTTC.

The chain uses TRBV28 and TRBJ1-1; 7 bases are shared with TRBD1. Germline CDR1 and CDR2: MDHEN and SYDVKM. The trim removed 2 bases at V and 14 bases at J, leaving 11 bases unmatched. The CDR3 spans 13 residues. The CDR3 nucleotides read TGTGCCAGCAGTTTAGACAGGGCCAGCTCGGAATTCTTT. This encodes CASSLDRASSEFF.

In this sample, this clonotype turned up a few times. The V call is TRBV10-3, the J call TRBJ2-5; 14 bases align to TRBD2. Germline values: CDR1 ENHRY, CDR2 SYGVKD. This CDR3 region has 16 residues. The trim removed 2 bases at V and 3 bases at J, leaving 2 bases unmatched. The DNA of the CDR3 is TGTGCCATCAGTGAGCCGGGACTAGCGGGAGAAGAGACCCAGTACTTC. Amino acid sequence: CAISEPGLAGEETQYF.

This clonotype was detected a few times. The V gene is TRBV10-3, the J gene TRBJ2-1; TRBD2 matches at 9 bases. The CDR3 totals 15 residues. Germline-derived CDR1 and CDR2 are ENHRY and SYGVKD. V was pared by 2 bases and J by 7 bases, with 6 bases of the junction left unmatched. The CDR3 is CAISEVSGSGNEQFF. DNA for the CDR3: TGTGCCATCAGTGAGGTTAGCGGGAGTGGTAATGAGCAGTTCTTC.

This rearrangement joins TRBV7-3 to TRBJ1-6; TRBD1 aligns across 7 bases. Germline V gives CDR1 SGHTA, CDR2 FQGTGA. This CDR3 comprises 14 residues. Germline trimming cut 2 bases from V and 8 bases from J; bases unmatched to any gene: 3. This CDR3 reads CASSLETGYSPLHF. DNA for the CDR3: TGTGCCAGCAGCTTAGAGACAGGGTATTCACCCCTCCACTTT.

This clonotype was counted ten times or more. The chain couples TRBV5-1 to TRBJ1-1; TRBD1 matches at 9 bases. The CDR3 has 18 residues. Germline V CDR1 and CDR2: SGHRS, YFSETQ. The ends lost 4 bases at V and 6 bases at J; junction bases unmatched: 19. CDR3 coding DNA: TGCGCCAGCAGCCTATCCGGGACAGGGTTCGGGTTGGGTCCTGAAGCTTTCTTT. It is translated as CASSLSGTGFGLGPEAFF.

This clonotype was seen a few times. The chain employs TRBV5-5 and TRBJ2-2; tentative D call: TRBD2 (6 bases). The CDR3 sequence is 15 residues long. The germline gives CDR1 SGHKS, CDR2 YYEKEE (reference sequence). V shed 7 bases and J shed 1 base, with 14 bases lying between them. DNA for the CDR3: TGTGCCAGCGAGCGGGTTGGTTGGAACACCGGGGAGCTGTTTTTT. Its protein is CASERVGWNTGELFF.

This clonotype was detected only a few times. V is TRBV29-1 and J is TRBJ2-7; D gene unclear. Germline V gives CDR1 SQVTM, CDR2 ANQGSEA. Trimming pared 3 bases from V and 0 bases from J, leaving 6 bases between. The CDR3 totals 12 residues. In DNA, the CDR3 is TGCAGCGTTGAGGACGTCTCCTACGAGCAGTACTTC. It yields the protein CSVEDVSYEQYF.

This clonotype occurred once. The rearrangement joins TRBV15 to TRBJ2-7; D is possibly TRBD1 (6 bases). Germline CDR1 LNHNV, CDR2 YYDKDF (reference sequence). V lost 1 base to trimming and J lost 5 bases, with 15 bases between them. The CDR3 is made up of 15 amino acids. In nucleotides, the CDR3 is TGTGCCACCAGCAGAGCTAGGATGGGGGCGCACGAGCAGTACTTC. This gives the protein CATSRARMGAHEQYF.

This rearrangement joins TRBV5-1 to TRBJ1-4; D remains unclear. This CDR3 has 13 amino acids. The V end lost 4 bases, the J end lost 5 bases, and 9 bases lay between the germline ends. CDR1 is SGHRS and CDR2 is YFSETQ in the germline V gene. The CDR3 reads CASSPVANEKLFF. For the CDR3, the DNA is TGCGCCAGCAGCCCCGTGGCAAATGAAAAACTGTTTTTT.

V is TRBV9 and J is TRBJ2-1; 9 nucleotides agree with TRBD2. J gave up 2 bases and V 0 bases, and 12 bases lay outside the gene matches. The CDR3 consists of 19 residues. Germline V gene sequence: CDR1 SGDLS, CDR2 YYNGEE. The CDR3 sequence is CASSVAGAGGPRTYNEQFF. The CDR3, as DNA: TGTGCCAGCAGCGTAGCGGGCGCGGGAGGGCCGAGGACCTACAATGAGCAGTTCTTC.

There are a few counts of this clonotype. This chain uses TRBV5-1 with TRBJ1-1; TRBD1 matches at 7 bases. This CDR3 is built from 13 residues. Losses at the gene ends were 3 bases for V and 12 bases for J; bases not matched to a gene: 11. Per germline, CDR1 SGHRS and CDR2 YFSETQ. CDR3 residues: CASSSAPGQTTFF. CDR3 sequence (DNA): TGCGCCAGCAGCTCCGCCCCGGGACAGACAACTTTCTTT.

The sample holds a few counts of this clonotype. V and J are TRBV29-1 and TRBJ2-1; D remains unclear. The CDR3 loop spans 13 amino acids. Germline assignment: CDR1 SQVTM and CDR2 ANQGSEA. Trimming pared 8 bases from V and 0 bases from J, leaving 11 bases between. The CDR3 protein is CSFRWSSYNEQFF. CDR3 sequence (DNA): TGCAGCTTCAGGTGGAGCTCCTACAATGAGCAGTTCTTC.

V is TRBV4-2 and J is TRBJ2-3; the D is unclear. Between the trimmed V and J ends, which lost 0 bases and 0 bases, there was a span of 10 bases. Germline V gene lookup returns CDR1 LGHNA and CDR2 YNFKEQ. The CDR3 length is 16 residues. The CDR3 region has the DNA TGTGCCAGCAGCCAAGACCCAGCCTCCAGCACAGATACGCAGTATTTT. Amino acids: CASSQDPASSTDTQYF.

The rearrangement uses TRBV5-6 and TRBJ2-2; no clear D. CDR1 SGHDT and CDR2 YYEEEE come from the germline V gene. This CDR3 region has 14 residues. Trimming stripped 4 bases from V and 1 base from J, with 8 bases between. The CDR3 DNA is TGTGCCAGCAGCGCCATGATGAACACCGGGGAGCTGTTTTTT. Translating it yields CASSAMMNTGELFF.

The chain combines TRBV10-3 with TRBJ2-7, with 9 bases identical to TRBD1. After removal of 5 bases from V and 5 bases from J, the junction contained 7 bases not matched to a gene. The germline V gene encodes CDR1 ENHRY and CDR2 SYGVKD. The CDR3 runs 14 residues. The CDR3 DNA sequence: TGTGCCATCAGTTCCGGGACAGGGATCAACGAGCAGTACGTC. This codes for CAISSGTGINEQYV.

This clonotype showed up just a few times. The CDR3 coding sequence is TGTGCCAGCCAGATCACCGGGAGGGGGGCGGCCTATGGCTACACCTTC. Residues: CASQITGRGAAYGYTF. This chain joins TRBV12-3 or TRBV12-4 and TRBJ1-2; tentative D call: TRBD1 (6 bases). Trimming stripped 8 bases from V and 4 bases from J, with 23 bases between. The CDR3 is made up of 16 amino acids.

This clonotype was counted between two and nine times. V is TRBV6-4 and J is TRBJ2-1; the match to TRBD2 covers 7 bases. With V trimmed by 6 bases and J by 7 bases, 18 bases remained unmatched. CDR1 MRHNA and CDR2 SNTAGT come from the germline V gene. CDR3 length equals 17 residues. The CDR3 protein is CASSLNPTGGLRNEQFF. For the CDR3, the DNA is TGTGCCAGCAGCCTCAACCCTACGGGGGGATTGAGAAATGAGCAGTTCTTC.

This clonotype was seen repeatedly, ten times or more. V and J are TRBV2 and TRBJ2-5, with D unresolved. Deletions cut 8 bases from V and 4 bases from J, with 14 bases between. The length of the CDR3 is 13 residues. Germline V lookup: CDR1 SNHLY, CDR2 FYNNEI. The CDR3 nucleotides read TGTGCCAGCCAGGCCCTTAGTGGAGAGACCCAGTACTTC. Translation: CASQALSGETQYF.

The V and J genes are TRBV5-1 and TRBJ1-1; 8 bases match TRBD1. The V gene's germline CDR1 is SGHRS and CDR2 YFSETQ. This CDR3 has 16 residues. After removal of 0 bases from V and 6 bases from J, the junction contained 10 bases not matched to a gene. The CDR3: CASSLAEQGGLAEAFF. The CDR3 DNA follows: TGCGCCAGCAGCTTGGCCGAACAGGGGGGACTGGCTGAAGCTTTCTTT.

The chain employs TRBV5-8 and TRBJ1-1, with D tentatively TRBD1 (5 bases). The CDR3 is 13 residues long. Between the trimmed V and J ends, which lost 9 bases and 8 bases, there was a span of 20 bases. The germline V gene encodes CDR1 SGHTS and CDR2 YDEGEE. The CDR3 nucleotides are TGTGCCATGGGCCTACGGCACAGGCTGGAAGCTTTCTTT. Its translation is CAMGLRHRLEAFF.

The genes are TRBV11-2 and TRBJ2-2, with 9 bases identical to TRBD2. The CDR3 spans 16 residues. The germline gives CDR1 SGHAT, CDR2 FQNNGV. J was trimmed by 4 bases and V by 6 bases; bases with no gene match: 9. This CDR3 is CASRAYSGRGTGELFF. The CDR3 DNA is TGTGCCAGCAGAGCCTATAGCGGGAGAGGCACCGGGGAGCTGTTTTTT.